The rows below give T cell receptor beta chains drawn from one sample of a study of blood T cell repertoires in COVID-19. Assay used: immunoSEQ multiplex PCR; TCRdb lists only in-frame clones, some missing. This sample carries 470,000 or so clones, about 85% of them seen once, and the ten largest clones take nearly 2%. The sequenced sample was PBMCs or T cells enriched from blood (not recorded which). The receptors stem from a woman younger than 30 with acute COVID-19. Each CDR3 is given with its conserved first and last residue. D genes are given only for firm matches. Size is stated for part of the rows, as once, few or many counts, or as a class when the clone is expanded.

clone_size	v_call	d_call	j_call	cdr3_aa	cdr3_nt
NA	TRBV4-1	NA	TRBJ2-1	CASSLDSGGDRFF	TGCGCCAGCAGCCTTGATAGCGGCGGAGACCGGTTCTTC
NA	TRBV4-3	NA	TRBJ2-6	CASSQARTDSGANVLTF	TGCGCCAGCAGCCAAGCCCGGACAGACTCTGGGGCCAACGTCCTGACTTTC
NA	TRBV4-1	TRBD2	TRBJ2-1	CASSHPGLAGSYNEQFF	TGCGCCAGCAGCCATCCCGGACTAGCGGGGTCCTACAATGAGCAGTTCTTC
NA	TRBV15	TRBD2	TRBJ2-5	CATSRESWASGETQYF	TGTGCCACCAGCAGAGAATCTTGGGCTAGCGGCGAGACCCAGTACTTC
NA	TRBV6-5	NA	TRBJ1-3	CASSYGPYYSGNTIYF	TGTGCCAGCAGTTACGGGCCCTATTACTCTGGAAACACCATATATTTT
NA	TRBV24-1	NA	TRBJ1-1	CATTAEADTEAFF	TGTGCCACCACCGCGGAAGCGGACACTGAAGCTTTCTTT
NA	TRBV3-1/TRBV3-2	TRBD1	TRBJ2-2	CASSGRTGANTGELFF	TGTGCCAGCAGCGGTAGGACAGGAGCGAACACCGGGGAGCTGTTTTTT
NA	TRBV10-2	NA	TRBJ1-5	CASRGSRFSNQPQHF	TGCGCCAGCAGGGGGAGCAGGTTCTCCAATCAGCCCCAGCATTTT
NA	TRBV6-5	NA	TRBJ2-1	CASRGQRNEQFF	TGTGCCAGCAGGGGACAACGCAATGAGCAGTTCTTC
NA	TRBV29-1	TRBD1	TRBJ1-2	CSATTGVGYTF	TGCAGCGCAACCACAGGGGTTGGCTACACCTTC
few	TRBV4-3	TRBD1	TRBJ1-4	CASSQVAGGIWEKLFF	TGCGCCAGCAGCCAAGTGGCAGGGGGGATATGGGAAAAACTGTTTTTT
NA	TRBV23-1	TRBD2	TRBJ2-7	CASSHSHPGGYEQYF	TGCGCCAGCAGTCACTCACACCCCGGGGGGTACGAGCAGTACTTC
NA	TRBV4-3	NA	TRBJ2-3	CASSQVGGITDTQYF	TGCGCCAGCAGCCAAGTTGGCGGGATCACAGATACGCAGTATTTT
NA	TRBV19	NA	TRBJ1-2	CASSPGGGQGYGYTF	TGTGCCAGTAGCCCGGGCGGGGGGCAGGGCTATGGCTACACCTTC
NA	TRBV2	TRBD1	TRBJ2-7	CASSWGQGAYEQYF	TGTGCCAGCAGTTGGGGACAGGGAGCCTACGAGCAGTACTTC
NA	TRBV15	NA	TRBJ2-2	CATSRGGGPNTGELFF	TGTGCCACCAGCAGAGGTGGGGGCCCGAACACCGGGGAGCTGTTTTTT
NA	TRBV4-2	NA	TRBJ2-3	CASSQPLLYTDTQYF	TGTGCCAGCAGCCAACCACTGCTGTACACAGATACGCAGTATTTT
once	TRBV3-1/TRBV3-2	TRBD1	TRBJ1-2	CASSPLDRGLGYTF	TGTGCCAGCAGCCCCCTGGACAGGGGGCTTGGCTACACCTTC
NA	TRBV28	TRBD1	TRBJ1-3	CASSHAQGASGNTIYF	TGTGCCAGCAGTCACGCACAGGGGGCTTCTGGAAACACCATATATTTT
NA	TRBV12-3/TRBV12-4	TRBD1	TRBJ1-2	CASSRDRTGYTF	TGTGCCAGCAGTAGGGACAGGACCGGCTACACCTTC
NA	TRBV7-9	TRBD2	TRBJ2-2	CASSLWRETTGELFF	TGTGCCAGCAGCTTATGGCGGGAGACCACCGGGGAGCTGTTTTTT
NA	TRBV19	TRBD2	TRBJ2-7	CASSMGLAGAGYEQYF	TGTGCCAGTAGTATGGGACTAGCGGGGGCAGGGTACGAGCAGTACTTC
NA	TRBV29-1	TRBD2	TRBJ2-1	CSVGGGREYHNEQFF	TGCAGCGTTGGGGGCGGGAGGGAATACCACAATGAGCAGTTCTTC
NA	TRBV9	TRBD2	TRBJ2-1	CASSVAASGTNEQFF	TGTGCCAGCAGCGTAGCGGCTAGCGGGACCAATGAGCAGTTCTTC
NA	TRBV5-4	TRBD2	TRBJ2-2	CASSLGTSLNTGELFF	TGTGCCAGCAGCTTGGGGACTAGCCTAAACACCGGGGAGCTGTTTTTT
NA	TRBV6-5	NA	TRBJ2-3	CASISTRTSTDTQYF	TGTGCCAGCATTAGCACTAGAACTAGCACAGATACGCAGTATTTT
NA	TRBV15	NA	TRBJ2-5	CATSRDSSETQYF	TGTGCCACCAGCAGAGATTCAAGCGAGACCCAGTACTTC
NA	TRBV10-3	TRBD1	TRBJ1-5	CAISPGQGRNQPQHF	TGTGCCATCAGCCCCGGACAGGGGCGCAATCAGCCCCAGCATTTT
NA	TRBV27	TRBD1	TRBJ2-3	CASRTRQGARTQYF	TGTGCCAGCAGAACTAGACAGGGGGCGCGCACGCAGTATTTT
NA	TRBV18	TRBD2	TRBJ2-5	CASSPMAGEYQETQYF	TGTGCCAGCTCACCCATGGCGGGAGAGTACCAAGAGACCCAGTACTTC
NA	TRBV5-6	NA	TRBJ1-1	CASSTGRGLMNTEAFF	TGTGCCAGCAGCACGGGGAGGGGCCTCATGAACACTGAAGCTTTCTTT
NA	TRBV5-1	TRBD1	TRBJ2-7	CASSLDRGAEQYF	TGCGCCAGCAGCTTGGACAGGGGCGCCGAGCAGTACTTC
NA	TRBV2	NA	TRBJ1-1	CASSEGGIAEAFF	TGTGCCAGCAGTGAAGGAGGGATCGCTGAAGCTTTCTTT
NA	TRBV4-3	TRBD2	TRBJ2-3	CASSQDSSRLAGRDTQYF	TGCGCCAGCAGCCAAGATTCCTCGAGGCTAGCGGGTAGAGATACGCAGTATTTT
NA	TRBV4-3	TRBD2	TRBJ2-3	CASSQAGFLAGASTDTQYF	TGCGCCAGCAGCCAGGCCGGGTTCCTAGCGGGAGCTAGCACAGATACGCAGTATTTT
once	TRBV7-9	NA	TRBJ1-5	CASRRGGDNQPQHF	TGTGCCAGCAGGAGGGGGGGGGACAATCAGCCCCAGCATTTT
NA	TRBV19	NA	TRBJ1-5	CASSSGVYQPQHF	TGTGCCAGTAGTTCGGGGGTCTATCAGCCCCAGCATTTT
once	TRBV7-2	TRBD1	TRBJ1-6	CASSPGQTSSPLHF	TGTGCCAGCAGCCCGGGACAGACGAGTTCACCCCTCCACTTT
NA	TRBV5-1	TRBD1	TRBJ2-7	CASSLGTRDRGGEQYF	TGCGCCAGCAGCTTGGGAACCCGGGACAGGGGAGGCGAGCAGTACTTC
NA	TRBV5-6	NA	TRBJ1-6	CASSLPGRREWNSPLHF	TGTGCCAGCAGCTTACCTGGCCGTCGGGAGTGGAATTCACCCCTCCACTTT
NA	TRBV5-8	TRBD2	TRBJ2-7	CASSLAWTSGAYEQYF	TGTGCCAGCAGCTTAGCCTGGACTAGCGGAGCCTACGAGCAGTACTTC
NA	TRBV20-1	NA	TRBJ1-2	CSATGAYGYTF	TGCAGTGCTACAGGGGCCTATGGCTACACCTTC
NA	TRBV9	TRBD1	TRBJ2-7	CASSEGASYEQYF	TGTGCCAGCAGCGAGGGGGCTTCCTACGAGCAGTACTTC
NA	TRBV4-1	NA	TRBJ2-7	CASSQDQGTYEQYF	TGCGCCAGCAGCCAAGACCAGGGGACCTACGAGCAGTACTTC
NA	TRBV7-2	NA	TRBJ2-2	CASSQGTPNTGELFF	TGTGCCAGCAGCCAAGGGACACCGAACACCGGGGAGCTGTTTTTT
NA	TRBV13	NA	TRBJ1-3	CASSPDGSSGNTIYF	TGTGCCAGCAGCCCGGACGGGAGCTCTGGAAACACCATATATTTT
NA	TRBV9	TRBD1	TRBJ1-2	CASSHRGKGYTF	TGTGCCAGCAGCCACAGGGGGAAGGGCTACACCTTC
NA	TRBV29-1	NA	TRBJ2-3	CSVVLAGRFYF	TGCAGCGTTGTCCTGGCAGGCCGTTTCTATTTT
NA	TRBV6-2/TRBV6-3	TRBD1	TRBJ1-2	CASSYLPGGSGYTF	TGTGCCAGCAGTTACTTGCCAGGGGGAAGTGGCTACACCTTC
NA	TRBV29-1	NA	TRBJ2-1	CSVEVVAYNEQFF	TGCAGCGTTGAAGTTGTTGCGTACAATGAGCAGTTCTTC
NA	TRBV5-4	NA	TRBJ2-7	CASSLASSLSYEQYF	TGTGCCAGCAGCTTGGCTTCCTCTCTCTCCTACGAGCAGTACTTC
few	TRBV10-1	NA	TRBJ2-1	CASSRDLNADEQFF	TGCGCCAGCAGTCGGGACTTGAACGCGGATGAGCAGTTCTTC
NA	TRBV9	TRBD1	TRBJ2-1	CASSVTLQDATGKFF	TGTGCCAGCAGCGTAACTTTGCAAGACGCGACAGGGAAGTTCTTC
NA	TRBV19	NA	TRBJ1-5	CASSIEAGDIDSNQPQHF	TGTGCCAGTAGTATAGAAGCGGGGGACATCGATAGCAATCAGCCCCAGCATTTT
NA	TRBV18	NA	TRBJ2-1	CASSSWPGNTYEQFF	TGTGCCAGCTCATCTTGGCCAGGGAATACGTATGAGCAGTTCTTC